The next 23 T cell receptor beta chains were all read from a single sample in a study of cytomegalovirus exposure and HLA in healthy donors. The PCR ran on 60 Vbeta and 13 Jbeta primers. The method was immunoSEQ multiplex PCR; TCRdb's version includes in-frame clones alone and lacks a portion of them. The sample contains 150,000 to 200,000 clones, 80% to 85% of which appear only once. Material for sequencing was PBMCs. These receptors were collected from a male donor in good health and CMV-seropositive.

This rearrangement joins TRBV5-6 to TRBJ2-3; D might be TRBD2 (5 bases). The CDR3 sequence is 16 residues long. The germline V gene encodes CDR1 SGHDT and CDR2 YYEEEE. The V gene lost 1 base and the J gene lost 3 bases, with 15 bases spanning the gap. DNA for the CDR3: TGTGCCAGCAGCTTGCAGGACTTGCCAGCTACAGATACGCAGTATTTT. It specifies CASSLQDLPATDTQYF.

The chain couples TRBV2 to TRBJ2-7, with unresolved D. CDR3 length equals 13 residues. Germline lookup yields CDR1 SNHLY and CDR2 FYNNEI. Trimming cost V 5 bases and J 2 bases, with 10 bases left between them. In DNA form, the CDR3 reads TGTGCCAGCAGTTTGACTGCCACCTACGAGCAGTACTTC. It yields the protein CASSLTATYEQYF.

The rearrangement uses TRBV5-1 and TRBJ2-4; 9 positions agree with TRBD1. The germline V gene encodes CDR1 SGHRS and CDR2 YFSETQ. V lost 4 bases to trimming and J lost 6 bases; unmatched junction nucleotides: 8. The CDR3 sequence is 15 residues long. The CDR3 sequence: CASSETGGHGNIQYF. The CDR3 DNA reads TGCGCCAGCAGCGAAACAGGGGGCCATGGAAACATTCAGTACTTC.

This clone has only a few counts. The CDR3, as DNA: TGTGCCAGCAGTGTAACGGGAATGAACACTGAAGCTTTCTTT. Its protein product is CASSVTGMNTEAFF. V and J are TRBV25-1 and TRBJ1-1; D is undetermined. The CDR3 spans 14 residues. The germline CDR1 and CDR2 sequences are MGHDK and SYGVNS. The V end lost 4 bases, the J end lost 0 bases, and 9 bases lay between the germline ends.

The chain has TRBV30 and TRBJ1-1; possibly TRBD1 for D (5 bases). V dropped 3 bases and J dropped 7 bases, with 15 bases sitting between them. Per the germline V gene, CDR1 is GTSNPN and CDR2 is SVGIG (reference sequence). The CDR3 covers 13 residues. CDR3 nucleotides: TGTGCCTGGAGAAACGGGGGGGGACTTGAAGCTTTCTTT. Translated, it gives CAWRNGGGLEAFF. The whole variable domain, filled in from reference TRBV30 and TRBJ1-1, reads SQTIHQWPATLVQPVGSPLSLECTVEGTSNPNLYWYRQAAGRGLQLLFYSVGIGQISSEVPQNLSASRPQDRQFILSSKKLLLSDSGFYLCAWRNGGGLEAFFGQGTRLTVV.

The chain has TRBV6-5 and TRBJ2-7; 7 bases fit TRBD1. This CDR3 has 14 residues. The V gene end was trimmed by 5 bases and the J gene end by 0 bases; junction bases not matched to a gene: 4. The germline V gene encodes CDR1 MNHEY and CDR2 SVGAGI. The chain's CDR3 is CASSRTGSSYEQYF. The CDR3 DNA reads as TGTGCCAGCAGTCGGACAGGAAGCTCCTACGAGCAGTACTTC.

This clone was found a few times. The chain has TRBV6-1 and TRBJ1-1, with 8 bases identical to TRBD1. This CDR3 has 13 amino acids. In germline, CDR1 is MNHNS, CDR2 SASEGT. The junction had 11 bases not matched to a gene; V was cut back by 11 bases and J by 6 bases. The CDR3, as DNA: TGTGCCGGAAGACAGGGGCCGGCTTCTGAAGCTTTCTTT. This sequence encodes CAGRQGPASEAFF.

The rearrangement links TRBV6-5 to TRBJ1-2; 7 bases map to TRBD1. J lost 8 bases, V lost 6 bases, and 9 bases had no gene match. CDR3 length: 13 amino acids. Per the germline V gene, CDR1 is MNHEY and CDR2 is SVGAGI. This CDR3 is CASRSRQGSGYTF. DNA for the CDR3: TGTGCCAGCAGATCTAGACAGGGTAGCGGCTACACCTTC.

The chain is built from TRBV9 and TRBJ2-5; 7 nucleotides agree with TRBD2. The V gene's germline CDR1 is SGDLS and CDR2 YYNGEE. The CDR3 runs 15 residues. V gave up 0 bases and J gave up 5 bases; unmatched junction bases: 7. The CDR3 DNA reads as TGTGCCAGCAGCGTAGGAACGGGGGGAGAGGAGACCCAGTACTTC. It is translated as CASSVGTGGEETQYF.

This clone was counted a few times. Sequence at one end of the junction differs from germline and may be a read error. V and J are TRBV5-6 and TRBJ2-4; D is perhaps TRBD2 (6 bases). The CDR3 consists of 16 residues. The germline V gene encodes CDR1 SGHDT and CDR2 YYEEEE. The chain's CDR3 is CASSFSGELLKNSQYF. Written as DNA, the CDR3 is TGTGCCAGCAGCTTTTCGGGGGAACTATTGAAAAACAGTCAGTACTTC.

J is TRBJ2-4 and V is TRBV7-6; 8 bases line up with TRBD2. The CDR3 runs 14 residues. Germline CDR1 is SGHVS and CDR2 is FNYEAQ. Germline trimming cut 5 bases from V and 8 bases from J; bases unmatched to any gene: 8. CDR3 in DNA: TGTGCCAGCAGCCTCGCAGCGGGGGAGGACATTCAGTACTTC. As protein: CASSLAAGEDIQYF. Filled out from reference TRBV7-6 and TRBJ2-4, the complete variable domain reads GAGVSQSPRYKVTKRGQDVALRCDPISGHVSLYWYRQALGQGPEFLTYFNYEAQQDKSGLPNDRFSAERPEGSISTLTIQRTEQRDSAMYRCASSLAAGEDIQYFGAGTRLSVL.

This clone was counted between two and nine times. CDR3 residues: CASSFSAAPFSSTF. CDR3 sequence (DNA): TGTGCCAGCAGCTTCAGCGCAGCCCCCTTTTCTTCGACCTTC. The V call is TRBV5-8, the J call TRBJ1-2; D is ambiguous. This CDR3 is built from 14 residues. V was clipped by 2 bases and J by 14 bases, with 22 bases between them. CDR1 is SGHTS and CDR2 is YDEGEE in the germline V gene.

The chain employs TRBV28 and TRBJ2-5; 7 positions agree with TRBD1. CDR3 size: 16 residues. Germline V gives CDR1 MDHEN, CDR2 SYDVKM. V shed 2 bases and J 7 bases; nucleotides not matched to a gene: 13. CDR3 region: CASSLGGQSQRRTQYF. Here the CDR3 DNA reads TGTGCCAGCAGTTTAGGGGGACAGTCCCAGAGGCGGACCCAGTACTTC.

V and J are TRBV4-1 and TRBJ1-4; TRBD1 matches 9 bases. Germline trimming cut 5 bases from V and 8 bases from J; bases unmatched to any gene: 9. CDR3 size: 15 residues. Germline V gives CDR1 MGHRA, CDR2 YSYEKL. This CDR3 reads CASSTTGTGREKLFF. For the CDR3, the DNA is TGCGCCAGCAGCACAACCGGGACAGGGCGGGAAAAACTGTTTTTT.

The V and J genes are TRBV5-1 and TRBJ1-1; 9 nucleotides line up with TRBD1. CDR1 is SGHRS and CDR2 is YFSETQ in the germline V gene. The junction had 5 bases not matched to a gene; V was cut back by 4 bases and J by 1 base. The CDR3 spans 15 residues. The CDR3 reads CASSADRGSNTEAFF. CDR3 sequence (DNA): TGCGCCAGCAGCGCGGACAGGGGATCGAACACTGAAGCTTTCTTT.

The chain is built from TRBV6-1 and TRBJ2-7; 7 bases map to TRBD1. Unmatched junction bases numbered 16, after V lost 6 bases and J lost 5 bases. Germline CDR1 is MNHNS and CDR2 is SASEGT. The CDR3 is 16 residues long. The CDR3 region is CASRERQGLLGHEQYF. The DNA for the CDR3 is TGTGCCAGCAGGGAACGACAGGGTCTGTTGGGTCACGAGCAGTACTTC.

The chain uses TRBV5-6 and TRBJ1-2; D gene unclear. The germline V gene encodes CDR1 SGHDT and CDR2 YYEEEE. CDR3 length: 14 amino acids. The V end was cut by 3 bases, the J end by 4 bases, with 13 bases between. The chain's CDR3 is CASSWWQEVYGYTF. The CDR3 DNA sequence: TGTGCCAGCAGCTGGTGGCAGGAGGTCTATGGCTACACCTTC.

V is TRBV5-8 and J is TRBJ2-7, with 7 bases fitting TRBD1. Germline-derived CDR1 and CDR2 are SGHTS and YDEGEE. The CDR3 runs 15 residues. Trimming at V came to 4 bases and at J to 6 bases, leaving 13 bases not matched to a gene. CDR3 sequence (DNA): TGTGCCAGCAGCAGTCTGATACCCCACAGGGGCGAGCAGTACTTC. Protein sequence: CASSSLIPHRGEQYF.

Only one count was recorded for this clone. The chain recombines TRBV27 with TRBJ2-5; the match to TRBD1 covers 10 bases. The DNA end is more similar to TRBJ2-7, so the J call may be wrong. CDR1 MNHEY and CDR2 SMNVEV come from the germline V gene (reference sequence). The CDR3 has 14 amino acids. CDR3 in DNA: TGTGCCAGCCGGGGACAGGGGTCCCTCTACGAGCAGTACTTC. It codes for CASRGQGSLYEQYF.

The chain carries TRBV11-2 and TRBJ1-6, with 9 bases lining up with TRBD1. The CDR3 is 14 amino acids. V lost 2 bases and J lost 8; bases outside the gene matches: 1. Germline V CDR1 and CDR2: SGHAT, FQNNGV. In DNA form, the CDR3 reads TGTGCCAGCAGCTTAAGACAGGGGGATTCACCCCTCCACTTT. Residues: CASSLRQGDSPLHF. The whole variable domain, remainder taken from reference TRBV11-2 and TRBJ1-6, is EAGVAQSPRYKIIEKRQSVAFWCNPISGHATLYWYQQILGQGPKLLIQFQNNGVVDDSQLPKDRFSAERLKGVDSTLKIQPAKLEDSAVYLCASSLRQGDSPLHFGNGTRLTVT.

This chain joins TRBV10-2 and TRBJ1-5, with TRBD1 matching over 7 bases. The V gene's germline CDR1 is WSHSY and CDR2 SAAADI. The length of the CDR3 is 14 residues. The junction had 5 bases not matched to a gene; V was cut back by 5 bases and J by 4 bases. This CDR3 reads CASSFDRDNQPQHF. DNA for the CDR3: TGCGCCAGCAGTTTCGACAGGGATAATCAGCCCCAGCATTTT.

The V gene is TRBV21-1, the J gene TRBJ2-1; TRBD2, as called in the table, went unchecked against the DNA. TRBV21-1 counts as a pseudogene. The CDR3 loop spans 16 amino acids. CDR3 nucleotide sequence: TGTGCCAGCAGCAGAAGAGGACTAGCGGGGTACAATGAGCAGTTCTTC. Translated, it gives CASSRRGLAGYNEQFF.

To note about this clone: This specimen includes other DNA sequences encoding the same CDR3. The CDR3 loop reads CASSYSTGMNTEAFF. CDR3 DNA sequence: TGTGCCAGCAGTTACTCAACGGGTATGAACACTGAAGCTTTCTTT. The V call is TRBV6-5, the J call TRBJ1-1; unclear D gene. The CDR3 covers 15 residues. Trimming removed 0 bases at V and 0 bases at J, with 8 bases between. CDR1 and CDR2 (germline): MNHEY, SVGAGI.